This T cell receptor (beta chain) was sequenced during a study of blood T cell repertoires in COVID-19. Assay used: immunoSEQ multiplex PCR; TCRdb lists only in-frame clones, some missing. The sample records approximately 200,000 clones, about 86% being singletons. The CDR3 totals 12 residues. Germline assignment: CDR1 KGHDR and CDR2 SFDVKD. V was pared by 5 bases and J by 3 bases, with 6 bases between. This clonotype was sampled from a woman in her 30s who had recovered from COVID-19. The genes are TRBV24-1 and TRBJ2-5; D not certain. Sequenced material: peripheral blood. CDR3 nucleotide sequence: TGTGCCACCAGTGTTCGGGAAGAGACCCAGTACTTC. Translation: CATSVREETQYF.